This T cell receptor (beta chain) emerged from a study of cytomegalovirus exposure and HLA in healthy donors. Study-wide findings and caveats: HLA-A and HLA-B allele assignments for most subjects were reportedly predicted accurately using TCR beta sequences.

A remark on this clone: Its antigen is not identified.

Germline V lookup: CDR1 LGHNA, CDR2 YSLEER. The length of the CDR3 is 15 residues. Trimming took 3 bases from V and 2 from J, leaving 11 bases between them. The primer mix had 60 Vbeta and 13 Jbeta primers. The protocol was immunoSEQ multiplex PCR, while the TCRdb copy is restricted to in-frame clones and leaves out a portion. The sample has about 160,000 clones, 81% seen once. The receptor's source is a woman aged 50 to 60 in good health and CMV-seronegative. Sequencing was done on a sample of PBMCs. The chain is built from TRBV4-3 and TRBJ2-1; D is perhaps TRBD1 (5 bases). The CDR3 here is CASSQAQDTYNEQFF. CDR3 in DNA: TGCGCCAGCAGCCAGGCCCAGGACACCTACAATGAGCAGTTCTTC.